Below, 22 T cell receptor beta chains from the same sample are listed, as sequenced in a study of blood T cell repertoires in COVID-19. The protocol was immunoSEQ multiplex PCR, while the TCRdb copy is restricted to in-frame clones and leaves out a portion. Of about 400,000 clones in the sample, approximately 85% were seen once. The sequenced sample was PBMCs or T cells enriched from blood (not recorded which). All receptors come from a woman aged 40-49 years with acute COVID-19.

The V call is TRBV5-1, the J call TRBJ2-1; 11 positions agree with TRBD2. CDR1 is SGHRS and CDR2 is YFSETQ in the germline V gene. The CDR3 has 16 amino acids. The junction had 10 bases not matched to a gene; V was cut back by 4 bases and J by 7 bases. CDR3 loop: CASSLEGLAVGNEQFF. CDR3 coding DNA: TGCGCCAGCAGCCTGGAGGGACTAGCGGTGGGGAATGAGCAGTTCTTC.

The rearrangement joins TRBV4-2 to TRBJ2-7; no firm D call. The length of the CDR3 is 11 residues. The ends were cut back, 2 bases at V and 6 bases at J, with 5 bases in the middle. Germline CDR1 and CDR2: LGHNA and YNFKEQ. CDR3 sequence reads: CASSQSFEQYF. In DNA, the CDR3 is TGTGCCAGCAGCCAATCGTTCGAGCAGTACTTC.

This chain links TRBV24-1 with TRBJ2-2; 7 bases map to TRBD2. Germline trimming cut 3 bases from V and 1 base from J; bases unmatched to any gene: 7. The CDR3 loop spans 17 amino acids. The germline V gene has CDR1 KGHDR and CDR2 SFDVKD. The CDR3 DNA reads TGTGCCACCAGTGATCCAAGAATAGCGGGGAACACCGGGGAGCTGTTTTTT. It yields the protein CATSDPRIAGNTGELFF.

The chain recombines TRBV7-9 with TRBJ2-7, with 8 bases matching TRBD2. This CDR3 comprises 16 residues. Germline CDR1 and CDR2: SEHNR and FQNEAQ (reference sequence). The junction had 13 bases not matched to a gene; V was cut back by 5 bases and J by 4 bases. The CDR3 spells CASSAAGAGGSYEQYF. The CDR3 nucleotides read TGTGCCAGCAGCGCCGCTGGCGCGGGGGGTAGTTACGAGCAGTACTTC.

V usage is TRBV2 and J usage is TRBJ1-5; 9 bases match TRBD1. V trimming: 8 bases; J trimming: 4 bases; junction bases outside the gene matches: 12. Germline V lookup: CDR1 SNHLY, CDR2 FYNNEI. This CDR3 region has 16 residues. CDR3 region: CASGLIGQGTNQPQHF. The CDR3 DNA sequence: TGTGCCAGCGGATTGATCGGACAGGGGACGAATCAGCCCCAGCATTTT.

The V gene is TRBV3-1 (or the pseudogene TRBV3-2), the J gene TRBJ2-2, with TRBD2 matching over 9 bases. The CDR3 has 18 amino acids. Germline V gene data show CDR1 as LGHDT and CDR2 as YNNKEL (reference sequence). Trimming cost V 4 bases and J 2 bases; bases outside gene matches: 11. The CDR3 nucleotides are TGTGCCAGCAGCCGGGCTAGCGGGGACCTTTTAAACACCGGGGAGCTGTTTTTT. The encoded protein is CASSRASGDLLNTGELFF.

This chain connects TRBV5-1 to TRBJ1-4, with 10 bases matching TRBD1. V trimming: 0 bases; J trimming: 7 bases; junction bases outside the gene matches: 3. Germline lookup yields CDR1 SGHRS and CDR2 YFSETQ. This CDR3 is 15 amino acids long. The CDR3 reads CASSLVDRGSEKLFF. The DNA of the CDR3 is TGCGCCAGCAGCTTGGTGGACAGGGGGAGTGAAAAACTGTTTTTT.

In nucleotides, the CDR3 is TGTGCCACCAGTGACTCGGACAGGGGGGTTGAGCAGTTCTTC. The encoded protein is CATSDSDRGVEQFF. V is TRBV24-1 and J is TRBJ2-1; 10 nucleotides match TRBD1. The CDR3 has 14 residues. V was clipped by 4 bases and J by 9 bases; unmatched bases: 5. The V gene's germline CDR1 is KGHDR and CDR2 SFDVKD.

The chain has TRBV10-3 and TRBJ2-1, with 8 bases identical to TRBD1. Germline V gene lookup returns CDR1 ENHRY and CDR2 SYGVKD. V lost 5 bases to trimming and J lost 10 bases; unmatched junction nucleotides: 7. CDR3 length: 13 residues. The CDR3 coding sequence is TGTGCCATCAGTACCCAGGACAGGGTCGAGCAGTTCTTC. Protein: CAISTQDRVEQFF.

The chain links TRBV5-1 to TRBJ2-1; D gene uncertain. CDR3 length: 15 amino acids. The V end was cut by 0 bases, the J end by 6 bases, with 13 bases between. CDR1 is SGHRS, CDR2 YFSETQ, per germline. Here the CDR3 reads CASSLEQVTPNEQFF. In nucleotides, the CDR3 is TGCGCCAGCAGCTTGGAGCAGGTAACGCCCAATGAGCAGTTCTTC.

The chain couples TRBV2 to TRBJ2-1; D possibly corresponds to TRBD2 (7 bases). Per germline, CDR1 SNHLY and CDR2 FYNNEI. The CDR3 covers 12 residues. Deletions cut 11 bases from V and 9 bases from J, with 17 bases between. The CDR3 region has the DNA TGTGCCGGGGGGGGCCCTACCGCTGAGCAGTTCTTC. It translates to CAGGGPTAEQFF.

There are a few counts of this clone. The junction departs from the called germline gene at one end, perhaps through a read error. The chain links TRBV6-9 to TRBJ2-1, with D hard to call. CDR3 length: 15 residues. Looked up from germline, CDR1 is MNHGY and CDR2 is SVAAGI. Written as DNA, the CDR3 is TGTGCCAGCAGATATTACAGTACCTCCTCCAATGAGCAGTTCTTC. Translated, it gives CASRYYSTSSNEQFF.

This chain joins TRBV2 and TRBJ1-5, with 9 bases that match TRBD1. This CDR3 region has 15 residues. CDR1 is SNHLY, CDR2 FYNNEI, per germline. The ends lost 6 bases at V and 2 bases at J; junction bases unmatched: 5. CDR3 bases: TGTGCCAGCAGGTCGGGACAGGGCCGCAATCAGCCCCAGCATTTT. Protein: CASRSGQGRNQPQHF.

The rearrangement joins TRBV4-2 to TRBJ1-1; unclear D gene. Germline CDR1 and CDR2: LGHNA and YNFKEQ. CDR3 size: 14 residues. V lost 0 bases and J lost 6, with 11 bases in between. The CDR3: CASSQDLVSAEAFF. The CDR3 DNA reads TGTGCCAGCAGCCAAGATCTAGTGTCGGCTGAAGCTTTCTTT.

The rearrangement uses TRBV4-1 and TRBJ2-7; D perhaps matches TRBD1 (5 bases). Trimming left V 1 base short and J 6 bases short, with 13 bases between. Germline V gene sequence: CDR1 MGHRA, CDR2 YSYEKL. This CDR3 is built from 14 residues. CDR3 sequence: CASSQVLDSFEQYF. CDR3 DNA sequence: TGCGCCAGCAGCCAAGTTCTAGACAGTTTCGAGCAGTACTTC.

The rearrangement joins TRBV6-6 to TRBJ1-1; 8 bases are shared with TRBD1. The V and J ends lost 3 bases and 11 bases, in that order; junction bases with no gene match: 11. CDR3 size: 14 residues. Germline assignment: CDR1 MNHNY and CDR2 SVGAGI (reference sequence). The CDR3: CASSYRQGARRAFF. DNA for the CDR3: TGTGCCAGCAGTTATCGCCAGGGGGCGCGTAGGGCTTTCTTT.

The gene calls are TRBV11-2 and TRBJ2-2, with 12 bases aligning to TRBD2. Germline V gene lookup returns CDR1 SGHAT and CDR2 FQNNGV. The ends lost 4 bases at V and 7 bases at J; junction bases unmatched: 10. This CDR3 region has 17 residues. The CDR3 here is CASSSRQATSGGGELFF. The CDR3 bases are TGTGCCAGCAGCTCGCGACAGGCGACTAGCGGGGGCGGGGAGCTGTTTTTT.

The V and J genes are TRBV5-6 and TRBJ2-7, with a possible D match to TRBD2 (5 bases). V lost 6 bases, J lost 5 bases, and 21 bases lay in between. The length of the CDR3 is 15 residues. The V gene's germline CDR1 is SGHDT and CDR2 YYEEEE. The CDR3 region is CASKTSEGGKNEQYF. The CDR3, as DNA: TGTGCCAGCAAAACAAGCGAGGGTGGGAAAAACGAGCAGTACTTC. Supplemented by reference TRBV5-6 and TRBJ2-7, the full variable domain reads DAGVTQSPTHLIKTRGQQVTLRCSPKSGHDTVSWYQQALGQGPQFIFQYYEEEERQRGNFPDRFSGHQFPNYSSELNVNALLLGDSALYLCASKTSEGGKNEQYFGPGTRLTVT.

CDR3 sequence reads: CASSQVIGTGSQPQHF. In nucleotides, the CDR3 is TGTGCCAGCAGCCAAGTCATTGGGACAGGGAGTCAGCCCCAGCATTTT. The chain links TRBV14 to TRBJ1-5; 9 positions match TRBD1. The V gene end was trimmed by 1 base and the J gene end by 6 bases; junction bases not matched to a gene: 7. Germline CDR1 SGHDN, CDR2 FVKESK. The CDR3 is made up of 16 amino acids.

This clone was counted between two and nine times. The gene calls are TRBV21-1 and TRBJ1-2; TRBD1 was called by the table and not checked on the DNA. TRBV21-1 is noted as a pseudogene. CDR3 size: 13 residues. The CDR3 DNA reads as TGTGCCAGCAGCAAAGGGGACAGGGAAGGCTACACCTTC. Translation: CASSKGDREGYTF.

The rearrangement uses TRBV6-5 and TRBJ2-4; D possibly corresponds to TRBD2 (5 bases). Trimming cost V 6 bases and J 3 bases, with 15 bases left between them. CDR1 is MNHEY and CDR2 is SVGAGI in the germline V gene. This CDR3 contains 15 residues. The CDR3 sequence: CASRKQNAGKNIQYF. The CDR3 bases are TGTGCCAGCAGGAAACAGAATGCGGGCAAAAACATTCAGTACTTC.

The chain carries TRBV20-1 and TRBJ2-7; TRBD2 aligns across 10 bases. CDR3 length: 14 amino acids. CDR1 and CDR2 (germline): DFQATT, SNEGSKA (reference sequence). V trimming: 3 bases; J trimming: 9 bases; junction bases outside the gene matches: 11. The CDR3 is CSASSQRGGPVQYF. CDR3 nucleotides: TGCAGTGCTAGTTCCCAGCGGGGGGGCCCTGTGCAGTACTTC.